The 4 T cell receptor beta chains given below trace back to one sample, sequenced in a study of blood T cell repertoires in COVID-19. Some clones are missing from TCRdb's copy, which holds only in-frame ones; the method was immunoSEQ multiplex PCR. The table records 140,000 to 150,000 clones, over 75% of them present only once. The sample taken for sequencing was PBMCs or T cells enriched from blood (not recorded which). The origin of the receptors is a woman aged 30 to 39 with acute COVID-19.

The chain couples TRBV9 to TRBJ2-2; 9 bases agree with TRBD2. Germline V gene data show CDR1 as SGDLS and CDR2 as YYNGEE. The CDR3 is 18 residues long. The trim removed 0 bases at V and 6 bases at J, leaving 12 bases unmatched. The CDR3 sequence is CASSVVGTSPSGAGELFF. In DNA, the CDR3 is TGTGCCAGCAGCGTAGTCGGGACTAGCCCCTCCGGGGCCGGGGAGCTGTTTTTT.

J is TRBJ1-2 and V is TRBV10-3; possibly TRBD1 for D (5 bases). CDR1 is ENHRY and CDR2 is SYGVKD in the germline V gene. This CDR3 is 17 amino acids long. Trimming stripped 0 bases from V and 4 bases from J, with 18 bases between. CDR3 nucleotides: TGTGCCATCAGTGAGTCGACAGATACTAAACCCCCCTATGGCTACACCTTC. Its protein product is CAISESTDTKPPYGYTF.

V usage is TRBV29-1 and J usage is TRBJ2-7, with 7 bases aligning to TRBD2. Germline V gene data show CDR1 as SQVTM and CDR2 as ANQGSEA. V shed 4 bases and J 3 bases; nucleotides not matched to a gene: 12. The CDR3 spans 15 residues. As DNA, the CDR3 is TGCAGCGTTGTACCTCGGTCTAGCGGAGACTACGAGCAGTACTTC. Its translation is CSVVPRSSGDYEQYF.

The chain's CDR3 is CASSLGTYYEQYF. In DNA form, the CDR3 reads TGTGCCAGCAGCCTAGGGACTTACTACGAGCAGTACTTC. The rearrangement links TRBV12-3 or TRBV12-4 to TRBJ2-7, with D possibly being TRBD2 (6 bases). Trimming left V 6 bases short and J 3 bases short, with 12 bases between. CDR3 length: 13 residues.